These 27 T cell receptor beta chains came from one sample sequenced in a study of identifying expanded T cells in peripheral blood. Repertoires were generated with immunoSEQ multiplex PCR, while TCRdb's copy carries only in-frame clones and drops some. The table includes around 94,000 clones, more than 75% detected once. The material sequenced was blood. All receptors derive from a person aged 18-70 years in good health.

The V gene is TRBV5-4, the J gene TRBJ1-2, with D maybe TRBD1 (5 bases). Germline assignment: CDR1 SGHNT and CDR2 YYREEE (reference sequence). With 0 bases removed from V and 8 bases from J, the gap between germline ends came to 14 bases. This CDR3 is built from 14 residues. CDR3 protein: CASSLDRDVGGYTF. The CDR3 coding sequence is TGTGCCAGCAGCTTGGACCGGGACGTTGGGGGCTACACCTTC.

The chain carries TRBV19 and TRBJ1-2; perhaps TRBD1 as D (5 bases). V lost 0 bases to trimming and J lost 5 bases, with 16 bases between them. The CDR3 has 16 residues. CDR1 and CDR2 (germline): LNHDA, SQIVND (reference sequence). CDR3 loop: CASSIDRTGTLYGYTF. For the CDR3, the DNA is TGTGCCAGTAGTATAGATCGGACCGGGACCCTATATGGCTACACCTTC. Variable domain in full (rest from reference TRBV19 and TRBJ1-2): DGGITQSPKYLFRKEGQNVTLSCEQNLNHDAMYWYRQDPGQGLRLIYYSQIVNDFQKGDIAEGYSVSREKKESFPLTVTSAQKNPTAFYLCASSIDRTGTLYGYTFGSGTRLTVV.

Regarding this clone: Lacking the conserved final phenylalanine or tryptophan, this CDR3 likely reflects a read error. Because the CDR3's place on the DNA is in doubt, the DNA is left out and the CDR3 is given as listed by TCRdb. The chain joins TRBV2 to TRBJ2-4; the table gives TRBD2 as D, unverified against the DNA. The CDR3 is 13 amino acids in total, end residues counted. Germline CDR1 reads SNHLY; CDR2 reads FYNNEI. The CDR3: CASNGLAGGQATV.

CDR3 loop: CASSTALLPYEQYF. CDR3 bases: TGCGCCAGCAGCACCGCCCTGTTGCCGTACGAGCAGTACTTC. The chain is built from TRBV5-1 and TRBJ2-7; D remains unclear. Looked up from germline, CDR1 is SGHRS and CDR2 is YFSETQ. CDR3 length: 14 residues. V lost 4 bases to trimming and J lost 4 bases, with 15 bases between them.

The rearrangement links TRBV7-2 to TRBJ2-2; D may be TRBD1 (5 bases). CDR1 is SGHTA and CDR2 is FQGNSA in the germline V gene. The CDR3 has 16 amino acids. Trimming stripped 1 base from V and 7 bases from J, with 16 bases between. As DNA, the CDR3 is TGTGCCAGCAGCTTAGTAGGCGGCAGGGCCGGCGGGGAGCTGTTTTTT. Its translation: CASSLVGGRAGGELFF.

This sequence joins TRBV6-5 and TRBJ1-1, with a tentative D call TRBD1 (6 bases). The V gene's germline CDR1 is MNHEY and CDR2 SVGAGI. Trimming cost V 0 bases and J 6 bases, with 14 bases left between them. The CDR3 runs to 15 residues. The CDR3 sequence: CASSYSRYRASEAFF. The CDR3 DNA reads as TGTGCCAGCAGTTACTCGAGGTACAGGGCCTCTGAAGCTTTCTTT.

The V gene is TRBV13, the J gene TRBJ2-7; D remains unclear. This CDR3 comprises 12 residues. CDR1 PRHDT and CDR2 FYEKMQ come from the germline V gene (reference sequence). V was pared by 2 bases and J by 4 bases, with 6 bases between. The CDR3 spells CASSLSGYEQYF. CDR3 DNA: TGTGCCAGCAGCTTAAGTGGATACGAGCAGTACTTC.

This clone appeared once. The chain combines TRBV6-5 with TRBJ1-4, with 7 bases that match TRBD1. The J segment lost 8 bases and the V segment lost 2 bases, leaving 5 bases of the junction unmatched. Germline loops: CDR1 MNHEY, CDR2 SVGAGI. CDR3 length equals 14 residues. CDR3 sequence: CASSYLTGVEKLFF. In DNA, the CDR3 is TGTGCCAGCAGTTACCTAACAGGGGTCGAAAAACTGTTTTTT.

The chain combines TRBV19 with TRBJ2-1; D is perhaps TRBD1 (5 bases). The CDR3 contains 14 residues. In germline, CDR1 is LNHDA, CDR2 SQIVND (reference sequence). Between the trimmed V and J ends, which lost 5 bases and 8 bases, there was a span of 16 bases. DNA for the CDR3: TGTGCCAGTAGTGCCCGACACTCAGGGTATGAGCAGTTCTTC. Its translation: CASSARHSGYEQFF.

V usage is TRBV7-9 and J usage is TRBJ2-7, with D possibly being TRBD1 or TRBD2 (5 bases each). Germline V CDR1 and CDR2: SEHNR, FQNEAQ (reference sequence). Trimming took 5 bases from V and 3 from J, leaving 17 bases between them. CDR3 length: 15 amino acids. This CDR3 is CASSPPSGTDYEQYF. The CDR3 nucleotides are TGTGCCAGCAGCCCTCCGTCCGGGACGGACTACGAGCAGTACTTC. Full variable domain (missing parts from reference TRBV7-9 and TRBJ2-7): DTGVSQNPRHKITKRGQNVTFRCDPISEHNRLYWYRQTLGQGPEFLTYFQNEAQLEKSRLLSDRFSAERPKGSFSTLEIQRTEQGDSAMYLCASSPPSGTDYEQYFGPGTRLTVT.

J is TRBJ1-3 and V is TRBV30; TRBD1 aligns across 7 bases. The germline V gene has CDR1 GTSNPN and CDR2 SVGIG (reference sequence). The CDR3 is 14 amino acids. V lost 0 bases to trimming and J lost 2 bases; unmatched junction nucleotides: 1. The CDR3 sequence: CAWSVGGPGNTIYF. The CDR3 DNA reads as TGTGCCTGGAGTGTAGGGGGCCCTGGAAACACCATATATTTT.

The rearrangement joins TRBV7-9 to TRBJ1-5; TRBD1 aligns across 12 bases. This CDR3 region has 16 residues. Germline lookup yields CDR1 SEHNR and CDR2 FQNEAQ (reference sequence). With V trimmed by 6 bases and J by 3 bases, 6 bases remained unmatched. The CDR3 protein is CASSWGQGANNQPQHF. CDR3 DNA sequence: TGTGCCAGCAGTTGGGGACAGGGGGCAAACAATCAGCCCCAGCATTTT. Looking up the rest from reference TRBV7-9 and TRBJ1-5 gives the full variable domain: DTGVSQNPRHKITKRGQNVTFRCDPISEHNRLYWYRQTLGQGPEFLTYFQNEAQLEKSRLLSDRFSAERPKGSFSTLEIQRTEQGDSAMYLCASSWGQGANNQPQHFGDGTRLSIL.

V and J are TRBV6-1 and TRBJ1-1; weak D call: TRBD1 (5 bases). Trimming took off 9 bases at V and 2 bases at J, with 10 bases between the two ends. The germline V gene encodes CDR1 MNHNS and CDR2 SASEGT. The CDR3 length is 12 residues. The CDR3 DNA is TGTGCCAGTTATCAGGGTAACACTGAAGCTTTCTTT. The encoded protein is CASYQGNTEAFF.

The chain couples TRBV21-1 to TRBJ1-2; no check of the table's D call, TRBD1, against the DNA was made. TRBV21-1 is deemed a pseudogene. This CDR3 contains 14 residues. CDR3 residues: CASSHRGLRNGYTF. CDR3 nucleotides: TGTGCCAGCAGCCACAGGGGGCTGAGGAATGGCTACACCTTC.

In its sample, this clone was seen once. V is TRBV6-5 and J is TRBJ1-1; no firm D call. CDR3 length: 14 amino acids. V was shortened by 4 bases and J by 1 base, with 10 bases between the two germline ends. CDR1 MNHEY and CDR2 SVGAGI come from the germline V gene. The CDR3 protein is CASSSRTGNTEAFF. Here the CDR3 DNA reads TGTGCCAGCAGTTCCCGGACGGGGAACACTGAAGCTTTCTTT.

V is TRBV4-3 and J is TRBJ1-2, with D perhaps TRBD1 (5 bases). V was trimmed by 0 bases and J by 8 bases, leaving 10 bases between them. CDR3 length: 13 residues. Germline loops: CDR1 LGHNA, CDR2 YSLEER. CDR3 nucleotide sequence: TGCGCCAGCAGCCAAGACAGGGAGGTCGGCTACACCTTC. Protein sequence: CASSQDREVGYTF.

DNA for the CDR3: TGTGCCAGTAGTAGGCAGGGGATGCCCTCTGGAAACACCATATATTTT. Translating gives CASSRQGMPSGNTIYF. The chain recombines TRBV19 with TRBJ1-3, with D tentatively TRBD1 (6 bases). CDR1 LNHDA and CDR2 SQIVND come from the germline V gene (reference sequence). Trimming took 4 bases from V and 0 from J, leaving 13 bases between them. This CDR3 has 16 amino acids.

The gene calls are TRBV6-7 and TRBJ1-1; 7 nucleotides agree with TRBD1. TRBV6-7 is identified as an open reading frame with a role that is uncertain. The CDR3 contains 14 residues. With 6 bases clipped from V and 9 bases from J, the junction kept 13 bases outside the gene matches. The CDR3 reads CASRSGTALNQAFF. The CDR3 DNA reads TGTGCCAGCAGATCCGGGACAGCTCTTAACCAAGCTTTCTTT.

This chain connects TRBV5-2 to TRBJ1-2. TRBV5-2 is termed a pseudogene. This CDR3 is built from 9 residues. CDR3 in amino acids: CASSQGYTF. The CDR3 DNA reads TGCGCCAGCAGCCAAGGCTACACCTTC.

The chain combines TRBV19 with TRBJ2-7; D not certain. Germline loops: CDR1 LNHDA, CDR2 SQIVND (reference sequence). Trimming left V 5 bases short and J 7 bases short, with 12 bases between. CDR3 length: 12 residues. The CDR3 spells CASSPNMGEQYF. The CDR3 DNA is TGTGCCAGTAGTCCCAACATGGGGGAGCAGTACTTC. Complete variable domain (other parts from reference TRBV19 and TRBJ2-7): DGGITQSPKYLFRKEGQNVTLSCEQNLNHDAMYWYRQDPGQGLRLIYYSQIVNDFQKGDIAEGYSVSREKKESFPLTVTSAQKNPTAFYLCASSPNMGEQYFGPGTRLTVT.

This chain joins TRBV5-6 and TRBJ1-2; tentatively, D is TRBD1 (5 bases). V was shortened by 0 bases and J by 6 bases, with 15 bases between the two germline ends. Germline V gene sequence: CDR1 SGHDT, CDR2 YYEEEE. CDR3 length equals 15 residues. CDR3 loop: CASSLAPGEMDGYTF. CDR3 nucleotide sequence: TGTGCCAGCAGCTTGGCCCCGGGGGAGATGGATGGCTACACCTTC.

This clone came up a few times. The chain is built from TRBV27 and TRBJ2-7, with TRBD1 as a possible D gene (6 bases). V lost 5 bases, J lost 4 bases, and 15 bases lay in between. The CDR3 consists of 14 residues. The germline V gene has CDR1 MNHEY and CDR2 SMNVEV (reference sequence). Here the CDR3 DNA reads TGTGCCAGCAGTCCCGGACAGCGTCCGTACGAGCAGTACTTC. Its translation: CASSPGQRPYEQYF.

The CDR3, as DNA: TGTGCCAGCCCGGGCTTGGGGGGGAACAATCAGCCCCAGCATTTT. It translates to CASPGLGGNNQPQHF. V is TRBV6-4 and J is TRBJ1-5; tentatively, D is TRBD1 (5 bases). V gave up 8 bases and J gave up 3 bases, with 17 bases separating them. This CDR3 has 15 amino acids. Germline V lookup: CDR1 MRHNA, CDR2 SNTAGT.

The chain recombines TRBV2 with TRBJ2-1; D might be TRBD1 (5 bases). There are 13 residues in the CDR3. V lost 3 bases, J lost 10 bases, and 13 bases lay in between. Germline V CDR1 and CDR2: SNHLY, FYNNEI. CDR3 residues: CASSEWGDGEQFF. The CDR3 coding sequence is TGTGCCAGCAGTGAGTGGGGCGACGGAGAGCAGTTCTTC.

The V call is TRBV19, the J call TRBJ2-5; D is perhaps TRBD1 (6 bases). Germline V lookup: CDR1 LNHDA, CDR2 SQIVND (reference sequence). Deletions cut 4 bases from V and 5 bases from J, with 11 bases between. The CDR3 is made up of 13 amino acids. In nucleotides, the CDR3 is TGTGCCAGTAGTACAACAGGGCCGGAGACCCAGTACTTC. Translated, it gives CASSTTGPETQYF.

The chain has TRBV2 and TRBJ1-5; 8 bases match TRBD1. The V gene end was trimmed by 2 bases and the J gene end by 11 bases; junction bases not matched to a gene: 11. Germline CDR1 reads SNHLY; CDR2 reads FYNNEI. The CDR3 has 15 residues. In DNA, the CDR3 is TGTGCCAGCAGTGAATTCCACAGGGGGGGGAAGGCCCAGCATTTT. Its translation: CASSEFHRGGKAQHF.

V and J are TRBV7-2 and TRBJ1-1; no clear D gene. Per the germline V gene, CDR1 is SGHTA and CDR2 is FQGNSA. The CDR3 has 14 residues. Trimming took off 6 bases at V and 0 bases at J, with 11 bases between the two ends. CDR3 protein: CASSRNSVNTEAFF. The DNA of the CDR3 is TGTGCCAGCAGTCGTAACTCCGTGAACACTGAAGCTTTCTTT. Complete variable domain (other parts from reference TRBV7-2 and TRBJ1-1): GAGVSQSPSNKVTEKGKDVELRCDPISGHTALYWYRQSLGQGLEFLIYFQGNSAPDKSGLPSDRFSAERTGGSVSTLTIQRTQQEDSAVYLCASSRNSVNTEAFFGQGTRLTVV.